This is a list of T cell receptor beta chains from one sample in a study of CD8 T cells in Susac syndrome. One entry per CDR3 protein results from TCRdb running MiXCR on the immunoSEQ multiplex PCR reads. The repertoire holds about 180,000 distinct CDR3 sequences, with approximately 94% as singletons. The sequenced material came from CD4+ T cells from PBMCs. The receptors derive from a human donor with Susac syndrome. CDR3s include the opening cysteine and the closing phenylalanine or tryptophan. The order of the fields is CDR3 length, J gene, V gene, CDR3 protein.

14	TRBJ1-5	TRBV19	CASSTTGPNQPQHF
15	TRBJ2-7	TRBV5-4	CASSLGPLTSYEQYF
15	TRBJ1-2	TRBV6-5	CASSYSPGNSRDYTF
14	TRBJ1-5	TRBV3-1	CASSQRGGDQPQHF
14	TRBJ1-3	TRBV20-1	CSADRGGSGNTIYF
12	TRBJ2-2	TRBV29-1	CSVAVGTGELFF
14	TRBJ2-5	TRBV3-1	CASSPSGGAWTQYF
15	TRBJ2-7	TRBV30	CAWSLGQGSSYEQYF
14	TRBJ1-1	TRBV6-1	CASKNRGTNTEAFF
16	TRBJ2-1	TRBV24-1	CATSDSGARAYNEQFF
12	TRBJ2-7	TRBV18	CASSAGDIEQYF
13	TRBJ1-2	TRBV12-3/TRBV12-4	CASSLFRGDGYTF
14	TRBJ1-2	TRBV20-1	CSASRGDTNYGYTF
15	TRBJ1-1	TRBV4-2	CASSQGGAMDTEAFF
16	TRBJ1-6	TRBV4-2	CASSLPPGNQNSPLHF
15	TRBJ1-2	TRBV12-3/TRBV12-4	CASSLGAAGNYGYTF
13	TRBJ1-3	TRBV11-2	CASSPRLANTIYF
13	TRBJ1-1	TRBV3-1	CASSLIEGTEAFF
17	TRBJ1-2	TRBV11-2	CASSLGTADTLAYGYTF
12	TRBJ2-5	TRBV12-3/TRBV12-4	CASSSTEETQYF
13	TRBJ2-7	TRBV29-1	CSVEGDIGYEQYF
14	TRBJ1-1	TRBV14	CASSPTGPGTEAFF
16	TRBJ1-1	TRBV7-2	CASSLMAAAALGGAFF
15	TRBJ1-2	TRBV7-2	CASSLVGTESYGYTF
16	TRBJ2-5	TRBV4-1	CASSQVGGSPPSTQYF
14	TRBJ2-2	TRBV4-1	CASSFQREAGELFF
14	TRBJ2-5	TRBV29-1	CSAQRDRAQETQYF
13	TRBJ2-7	TRBV5-4	CASSPAGAHEQYF
12	TRBJ1-1	TRBV5-6	CASSRQGPEAFF
16	TRBJ2-6	TRBV7-2	CASSRSQGSGANVLTF
14	TRBJ2-7	TRBV6-2/TRBV6-3	CASSYGNREGEQYF
13	TRBJ2-3	TRBV6-2/TRBV6-3	CASVRTGTDTQYF
14	TRBJ1-2	TRBV6-2/TRBV6-3	CASRPTARAYGYTF
16	TRBJ2-2	TRBV6-1	CASTTWASGVDGELFF
13	TRBJ1-4	TRBV6-5	CATKGSGREKLFF
14	TRBJ1-6	TRBV6-5	CASRSREAPSPLHF
15	TRBJ1-1	TRBV3-1	CASSPRLEGNTEAFF
16	TRBJ2-1	TRBV20-1	CSARGPPQRGYNEQFF
13	TRBJ1-4	TRBV12-3/TRBV12-4	CASSLQGAGKLFF
16	TRBJ2-7	TRBV5-1	CASSLGLTSGGYEQYF
13	TRBJ1-2	TRBV7-9	CASSPTGSDGYTF
13	TRBJ2-5	TRBV6-5	CASSVGGRETQYF
12	TRBJ2-3	TRBV15	CATSRHKDTQYF
13	TRBJ2-3	TRBV6-5	CASSYERGATQYF
16	TRBJ1-5	TRBV20-1	CSASRRWTGGNQPQHF
13	TRBJ1-2	TRBV7-9	CASSLTTGYGYTF
12	TRBJ1-2	TRBV12-3/TRBV12-4	CASSLEKNGYTF
14	TRBJ1-6	TRBV7-9	CASSLGTDNSPLHF
15	TRBJ2-5	TRBV29-1	CSSAGADPRQETQYF
13	TRBJ2-7	TRBV7-3	CASSLNRGNEQYF